This T cell receptor beta chain was observed in a study of human T cells and chemical hapten exposure. Each CDR3 protein is one row after TCRdb ran MiXCR on the 5' RACE reads. The profile covers about 120,000 distinct CDR3 sequences, with approximately 19% appearing a single time and around 2.8% taken by the ten largest. This clonotype was observed a handful of times. The CDR3 has 15 residues. The ends were cut back, 2 bases at V and 3 bases at J, with 15 bases in the middle. CDR1 and CDR2 from the germline V gene are SGHDT and YYEEEE. Total RNA came from unfractionated whole blood. V and J are TRBV5-6 and TRBJ2-7; perhaps D is TRBD1 or TRBD2 (5 bases each). The receptor comes from a human donor in good health. In DNA, the CDR3 is TGTGCCAGCAGCTTTTCCCCGGGACCGGGCTACGAGCAGTACTTC. It translates to CASSFSPGPGYEQYF.